This TCR beta chain emerged from a study of beta chain features in type 1 diabetes. Reverse transcribing all isolated RNA meant expressed TCRB transcripts were sequenced. Profiling relied on immunoSEQ multiplex PCR, and the TCRdb table lists in-frame clones only, not all of them. The sample has 120,000 to 150,000 clones, less than 10% seen once; the top ten hold 0.65%. The CDR3 runs to 13 residues. V dropped 5 bases and J dropped 4; count of bases not matched to a gene: 5. Germline assignment: CDR1 SGHNT and CDR2 YYREEE (reference sequence). The specimen was central memory CD4+ T cells from blood. The sequence was obtained from a woman in her thirties or forties in good health. The chain employs TRBV5-4 and TRBJ1-1; TRBD1 matches at 7 bases. This CDR3 reads CASRAPGGTEAFF. The CDR3 DNA sequence: TGTGCCAGCAGGGCGCCAGGGGGCACTGAAGCTTTCTTT. The whole variable domain, remainder taken from reference TRBV5-4 and TRBJ1-1, is ETGVTQSPTHLIKTRGQQVTLRCSSQSGHNTVSWYQQALGQGPQFIFQYYREEENGRGNFPPRFSGLQFPNYSSELNVNALELDDSALYLCASRAPGGTEAFFGQGTRLTVV.